Following are 9 T cell receptor beta chains from one sample sequenced in a study of T cell clones after liver transplantation (dated by TCRdb to about 2019). Receptor amplification or capture employed the immunoSEQ multiplex PCR assay. TCRdb obtained this table from immuneACCESS and retained in-frame rearrangements with V and J assigned. These tables miss some clones; where compared with another copy, unresolved V genes account for less than half of the shortfall, and the remainder is unexplained. The sample table shows 70,000 to 95,000 clones, and over 80% are seen once. Of the sample, 2.5% to 3% falls within the top ten clones. The material was CD4+ T cells from blood, obtained at the 22-month timepoint. These TCRs come from a human patient who received a liver transplant. Where a transplant has occurred, the graft donor may have supplied some of the T cells.

The rearrangement uses TRBV28 and TRBJ1-4; 7 nucleotides align to TRBD1. The CDR3 loop spans 16 amino acids. V lost 2 bases to trimming and J lost 0 bases; unmatched junction nucleotides: 3. Germline V lookup: CDR1 MDHEN, CDR2 SYDVKM. CDR3 bases: TGTGCCAGCAGTTTAGAGGGGGCGGCAACTAATGAAAAACTGTTTTTT. Translated: CASSLEGAATNEKLFF.

The chain is built from TRBV13 and TRBJ1-1; tentatively, D is TRBD1 (5 bases). V was shortened by 1 base and J by 1 base, with 10 bases between the two germline ends. The CDR3 totals 15 residues. Per the germline V gene, CDR1 is PRHDT and CDR2 is FYEKMQ (reference sequence). In DNA, the CDR3 is TGTGCCAGCAGCTTAGTTCAGGGTACGAACACTGAAGCTTTCTTT. Its translation is CASSLVQGTNTEAFF.

The gene calls are TRBV28 and TRBJ2-2; a possible D gene is TRBD1 (7 bases). Germline V gives CDR1 MDHEN, CDR2 SYDVKM. This CDR3 spans 17 amino acids. Trimming stripped 6 bases from V and 7 bases from J, with 24 bases between. The DNA for the CDR3 is TGTGCCAGCAGCCCCTTTTCGGAGGGGGCGAGTAGCGGGGAGCTGTTTTTT. It yields the protein CASSPFSEGASSGELFF.

The rearrangement uses TRBV30 and TRBJ2-1, with D possibly being TRBD2 (6 bases). Trimming shortened V by 6 bases and J by 6 bases, and 18 bases separated the two germline ends. The CDR3 sequence is 14 residues long. Germline lookup yields CDR1 GTSNPN and CDR2 SVGIG (reference sequence). The DNA for the CDR3 is TGTGCCTGCCAAACTAGCAAAAGGGGCAATGAGCAGTTCTTC. Residues: CACQTSKRGNEQFF.

This chain connects TRBV18 to TRBJ2-7, with 7 positions matching TRBD2. The CDR3 covers 15 residues. Germline V gene sequence: CDR1 KGHSH, CDR2 LQKENI. V shed 3 bases and J 3 bases; nucleotides not matched to a gene: 8. CDR3 amino acids: CASSPRSSGNYEQYF. Written as DNA, the CDR3 is TGTGCCAGCTCACCCCGGTCGAGCGGGAACTACGAGCAGTACTTC.

The gene calls are TRBV6-1 and TRBJ1-5, with 7 bases matching TRBD1. The germline CDR1 and CDR2 sequences are MNHNS and SASEGT. CDR3 length equals 17 residues. J lost 2 bases, V lost 3 bases, and 10 bases had no gene match. The CDR3 sequence is CASSDHSQGGGNQPQHF. Here the CDR3 DNA reads TGTGCCAGCAGTGACCACTCTCAGGGGGGAGGCAATCAGCCCCAGCATTTT.

J is TRBJ2-1 and V is TRBV29-1; 7 nucleotides align to TRBD1. Trimming at V came to 6 bases and at J to 7 bases, leaving 12 bases not matched to a gene. This CDR3 contains 14 residues. Per germline, CDR1 SQVTM and CDR2 ANQGSEA. CDR3 region: CSVVDRRKDNEQFF. The CDR3 DNA reads as TGCAGCGTAGTGGACAGGAGGAAGGATAATGAGCAGTTCTTC.

The CDR3 reads CASSQRDREAFF. The CDR3 DNA reads as TGTGCCAGCAGTCAAAGGGACAGGGAAGCTTTCTTT. V is TRBV6-5 and J is TRBJ1-1; TRBD1 agrees at 8 bases. V lost 5 bases and J lost 8; bases outside the gene matches: 4. The CDR3 totals 12 residues. The germline gives CDR1 MNHEY, CDR2 SVGAGI.

This chain connects TRBV5-5 to TRBJ2-2, with D possibly called TRBD1 or TRBD2 (5 bases each). V was trimmed by 6 bases and J by 2 bases, leaving 20 bases between them. This CDR3 is built from 17 residues. Looked up from germline, CDR1 is SGHKS and CDR2 is YYEKEE (reference sequence). The CDR3 region is CASTPHPGTTNTGELFF. CDR3 DNA sequence: TGTGCCAGCACCCCACACCCCGGGACCACTAACACCGGGGAGCTGTTTTTT.